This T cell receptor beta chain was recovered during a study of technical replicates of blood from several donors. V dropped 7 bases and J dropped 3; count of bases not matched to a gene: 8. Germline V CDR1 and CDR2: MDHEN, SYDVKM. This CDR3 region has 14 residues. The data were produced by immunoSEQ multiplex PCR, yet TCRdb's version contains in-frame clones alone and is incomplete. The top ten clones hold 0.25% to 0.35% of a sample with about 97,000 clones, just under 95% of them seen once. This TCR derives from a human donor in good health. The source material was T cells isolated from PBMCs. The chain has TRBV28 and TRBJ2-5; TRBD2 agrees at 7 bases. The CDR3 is CASNLHAGEETQYF. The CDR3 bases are TGTGCCAGCAACCTCCACGCGGGAGAAGAGACCCAGTACTTC. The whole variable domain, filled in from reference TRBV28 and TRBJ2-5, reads DVKVTQSSRYLVKRTGEKVFLECVQDMDHENMFWYRQDPGLGLRLIYFSYDVKMKEKGDIPEGYSVSREKKERFSLILESASTNQTSMYLCASNLHAGEETQYFGPGTRLLVL.